The TCR beta chain described here comes from a study of spatial heterogeneity in lung cancer. This clonotype is termed medium-sized. Time point here: sample taken at primary tumor resection. A single record per CDR3 protein comes from TCRdb applying MiXCR to the 5' RACE reads. The repertoire has some 4,100 distinct CDR3 sequences, about 8.1% of them found once; the top ten carry around 7%. CDR1 WNHNN and CDR2 SYGVQD come from the germline V gene (reference sequence). Between the trimmed V and J ends, which lost 6 bases and 12 bases, there was a span of 21 bases. CDR3 length: 14 residues. The specimen comprised normal lung tissue next to the tumor, sampled at surgery. The rearrangement joins TRBV10-1 to TRBJ2-1; D may be TRBD1 (7 bases). The TCR was taken from a female donor with early-stage non-small cell lung cancer. The CDR3 DNA reads TGCGCCAGCAGCACCGCAGGGGGGCCTAGGGTGCAGTTCTTC. Its protein is CASSTAGGPRVQFF.